A single sample is the source of the 11 T cell receptor beta chains below, sequenced in a study of blood T cells in healthy people across ages. Using a J-beta primer mix together with a sample-barcoded 5' primer, a second PCR was run for roughly 6 to 11 cycles. TCRdb reprocessed the 5' RACE reads with MiXCR, giving one entry per CDR3 protein. The data contain over 1,200,000 distinct CDR3 sequences, 59% of them singletons. The sample taken for sequencing was blood. Receptors originate from a man between 18 and 29 years old in good health.

The DNA of the CDR3 is TGTGCCAGCAGCCTCCCCCCAAGGTACCAAGAGACCCAGTACTTC. Translation gives CASSLPPRYQETQYF. The chain combines TRBV2 with TRBJ2-5; D is unclear. CDR3 length: 15 residues. The germline CDR1 and CDR2 sequences are SNHLY and FYNNEI. V lost 6 bases to trimming and J lost 0 bases, with 14 bases between them.

The V call is TRBV28, the J call TRBJ2-3, with 7 bases fitting TRBD1. The CDR3 runs 17 residues. Germline V gene data show CDR1 as MDHEN and CDR2 as SYDVKM. The V segment lost 5 bases and the J segment 0 bases; nucleotides outside the gene matches: 11. CDR3: CASSPGRTGTSTDTQYF. The CDR3, as DNA: TGTGCCAGCAGTCCGGGGCGGACAGGAACGAGCACAGATACGCAGTATTTT.

This clonotype is a singleton in its sample. The chain carries TRBV6-2 or TRBV6-3 and TRBJ2-1; possible D gene TRBD2, 6 bases. The J call is uncertain, as TRBJ2-5 better fits the DNA end. The germline CDR1 and CDR2 sequences are MNHEY and SVGEGT. The CDR3 has 15 residues. CDR3 DNA sequence: TGTGCCAGCAGTTTAAGCCATGCGGGGAAAGAGACCCAGTACTTC. Encoded protein: CASSLSHAGKETQYF.

V and J are TRBV10-3 and TRBJ2-4; D gene unclear. The J call could be wrong; TRBJ2-7 is a better fit for the DNA end. The CDR3 has 15 amino acids. CDR1 is ENHRY and CDR2 is SYGVKD in the germline V gene. CDR3 nucleotide sequence: TGTGCCATCAGTGAGAGCCCCGGAAAAGTATACGAGCAGTACTTC. Amino acids: CAISESPGKVYEQYF.

Comments on this clonotype: The junction differs from germline at one of its ends, possibly a read error. The chain combines TRBV20-1 with TRBJ2-1; D is undetermined. The CDR3 is 13 residues long. The germline V gene has CDR1 DFQATT and CDR2 SNEGSKA (reference sequence). CDR3 nucleotide sequence: TGCAGTGCTACCTCTTCACCATACAAGGAGCAGTTCTTC. Protein sequence: CSATSSPYKEQFF.

The rearrangement links TRBV5-1 to TRBJ2-4; 7 bases agree with TRBD2. V lost 4 bases, J lost 5 bases, and 3 bases stayed unmatched. The CDR3 loop spans 13 amino acids. Germline V lookup: CDR1 SGHRS, CDR2 YFSETQ. The CDR3: CASSPRGENIQYF. Here the CDR3 DNA reads TGCGCCAGCAGCCCCCGGGGGGAAAACATTCAGTACTTC.

The chain is built from TRBV7-9 and TRBJ2-7, with TRBD2 identical over 10 bases. The J call may not be correct, given that the DNA end is closer to TRBJ2-5. The CDR3 totals 15 residues. Germline V gives CDR1 SEHNR, CDR2 FQNEAQ (reference sequence). The CDR3 DNA sequence: TGTGCCAGCAGCTCATCGACTAGCGGGCAAGAGACCCAGTACTTC. Translation: CASSSSTSGQETQYF.

This clonotype was seen a handful of times. This sequence joins TRBV12-3 or TRBV12-4 and TRBJ2-5; 7 bases line up with TRBD1. V lost 7 bases, J lost 5 bases, and 10 bases stayed unmatched. This CDR3 region has 14 residues. The CDR3 DNA reads TGTGCCAGCACTGCAGACAGGGTCTATGAGACCCAGTACTTC. This translates into CASTADRVYETQYF.

CDR3 nucleotide sequence: TGTGCCAGCAGCCACGACCGGGACTACCCGTACGAGCAGTACTTC. Encoded protein: CASSHDRDYPYEQYF. This chain connects TRBV7-2 to TRBJ2-4, with 7 positions matching TRBD2. TRBJ2-7 matches the DNA end more closely, so the J call is doubtful. Germline lookup yields CDR1 SGHTA and CDR2 FQGNSA. The CDR3 contains 15 residues.

The rearrangement links TRBV4-1 to TRBJ2-7, with 13 bases lining up with TRBD2. Losses at the gene ends were 4 bases for V and 4 bases for J; bases not matched to a gene: 13. The germline CDR1 and CDR2 sequences are MGHRA and YSYEKL. There are 18 residues in the CDR3. CDR3 DNA sequence: TGCGCCAGCAGCCCGCACCGATGGACTAGCGGGGGCCAGTACGAGCAGTACTTC. Protein product: CASSPHRWTSGGQYEQYF.

This clonotype occurred a few times. The chain couples TRBV6-2 or TRBV6-3 to TRBJ2-7; 12 bases are a match to TRBD2. With 6 bases clipped from V and 3 bases from J, the junction kept 3 bases outside the gene matches. Germline assignment: CDR1 MNHEY and CDR2 SVGEGT. The length of the CDR3 is 14 residues. CDR3 DNA sequence: TGTGCCAGCAGACGACTAGCGGGAGTCTACGAGCAGTACTTC. Protein sequence: CASRRLAGVYEQYF.